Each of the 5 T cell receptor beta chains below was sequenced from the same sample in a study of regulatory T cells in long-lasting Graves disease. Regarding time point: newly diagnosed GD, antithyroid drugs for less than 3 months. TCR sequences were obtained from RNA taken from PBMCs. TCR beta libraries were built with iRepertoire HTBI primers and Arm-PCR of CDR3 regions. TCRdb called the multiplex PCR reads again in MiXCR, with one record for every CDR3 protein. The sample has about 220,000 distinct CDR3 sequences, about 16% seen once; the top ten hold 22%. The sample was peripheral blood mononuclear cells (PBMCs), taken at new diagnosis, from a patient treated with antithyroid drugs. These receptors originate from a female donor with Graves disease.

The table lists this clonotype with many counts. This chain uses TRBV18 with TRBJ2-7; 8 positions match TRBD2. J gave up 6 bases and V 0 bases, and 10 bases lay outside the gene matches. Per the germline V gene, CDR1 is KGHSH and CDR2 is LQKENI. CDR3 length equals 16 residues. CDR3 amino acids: CASSPPEAGTRGEQYF. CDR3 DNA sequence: TGTGCCAGCTCACCACCTGAGGCCGGGACTAGAGGCGAGCAGTACTTC.

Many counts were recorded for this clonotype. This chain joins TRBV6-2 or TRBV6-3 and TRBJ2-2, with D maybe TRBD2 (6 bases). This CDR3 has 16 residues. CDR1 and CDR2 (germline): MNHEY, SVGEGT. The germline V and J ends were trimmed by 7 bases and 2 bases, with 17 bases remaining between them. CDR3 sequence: CASKPDVGGNTGELFF. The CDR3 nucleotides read TGTGCCAGCAAACCAGATGTCGGGGGAAACACCGGGGAGCTGTTTTTT.

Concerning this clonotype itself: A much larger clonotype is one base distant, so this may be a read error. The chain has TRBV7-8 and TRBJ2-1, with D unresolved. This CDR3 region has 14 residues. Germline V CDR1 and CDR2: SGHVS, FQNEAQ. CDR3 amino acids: CASSAVDRPNEKFF. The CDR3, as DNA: TGTGCCAGCAGCGCGGTCGACCGTCCCAATGAGAAGTTCTTC.

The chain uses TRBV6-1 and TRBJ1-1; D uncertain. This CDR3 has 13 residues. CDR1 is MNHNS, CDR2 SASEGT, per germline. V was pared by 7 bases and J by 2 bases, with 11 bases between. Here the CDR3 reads CASTIQTNTEAFF. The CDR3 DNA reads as TGTGCCAGCACCATACAGACCAACACTGAAGCTTTCTTT.

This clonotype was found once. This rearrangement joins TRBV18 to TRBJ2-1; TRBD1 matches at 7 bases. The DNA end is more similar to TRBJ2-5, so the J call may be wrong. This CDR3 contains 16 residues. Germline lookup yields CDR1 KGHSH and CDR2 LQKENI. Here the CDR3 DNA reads TGTGCCAGCTCACCCCTCTTCGGGACAGAACAAGAGACCCAGTACTTC. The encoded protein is CASSPLFGTEQETQYF.